The rows below give T cell receptor beta chains drawn from one sample of a study of cytomegalovirus exposure and HLA in healthy donors. TCRdb's table, derived via immunoSEQ multiplex PCR, lists solely in-frame clones and lacks some. Here the sample spans 150,000 or so clones, about 78% being singletons. The material sequenced was PBMCs. Receptors originate from a female donor in good health and CMV-seronegative. The CDR3 runs from the conserved cysteine through the conserved F or W. Fields, in order: CDR3 DNA, CDR3 protein, D gene, V gene, J gene, clone size. D genes are given only for firm matches. Clone size, where shown, is once, few, many, or a class for clones that have expanded.

DNA: TGTGCCAGTAGTATACCCGGGGGGGCCCGGCAGCCCCAGCATTTT; CDR3: CASSIPGGARQPQHF; D: .; V: TRBV19; J: TRBJ1-5; size: .
DNA: TGTGCCAGCTCACCTCCAGGGGCCGATGAGCAGTTCTTC; CDR3: CASSPPGADEQFF; D: .; V: TRBV18; J: TRBJ2-1; size: .
DNA: TGTGCTAGTGGTTTGGTACTAGGGCCAGGCCCGCTGTCTTATGGCTACACCTTC; CDR3: CASGLVLGPGPLSYGYTF; D: .; V: TRBV12-5; J: TRBJ1-2; size: .
DNA: TGTGCCAGTAGGGTGACTAGCGGGGAGACCCAGTACTTC; CDR3: CASRVTSGETQYF; D: TRBD2; V: TRBV19; J: TRBJ2-5; size: .
DNA: TGCAGCTTCGGAGAGGGGGGCAATCAGCCCCAGCATTTT; CDR3: CSFGEGGNQPQHF; D: .; V: TRBV29-1; J: TRBJ1-5; size: .
DNA: TGCAGCGACAGTCGCCCTTTTTCAGATACGCAGTATTTT; CDR3: CSDSRPFSDTQYF; D: .; V: TRBV29-1; J: TRBJ2-3; size: .
DNA: TGTGCCAGCAGCTTAGATGTTGAGGGTAGCTATGGCTACACCTTC; CDR3: CASSLDVEGSYGYTF; D: .; V: TRBV11-3; J: TRBJ1-2; size: .
DNA: TGTGCCAGCAGCTACTATGACAGGGGATCCTACAATGAGCAGTTCTTC; CDR3: CASSYYDRGSYNEQFF; D: TRBD1; V: TRBV5-6; J: TRBJ2-1; size: .
DNA: TGTGCCAGCAGCTGGACTTTCCTCTCCTACGAGCAGTACTTC; CDR3: CASSWTFLSYEQYF; D: .; V: TRBV5-8; J: TRBJ2-7; size: .
DNA: TGCGCCAGCAGCTCGGGACAGGGGACCGGGGAGCTGTTTTTT; CDR3: CASSSGQGTGELFF; D: TRBD1; V: TRBV5-1; J: TRBJ2-2; size: .
DNA: TGTGCCATCCTCAGCGGGAGTAAGACCGCCAACGAGCAGTACTTC; CDR3: CAILSGSKTANEQYF; D: TRBD2; V: TRBV6-1; J: TRBJ2-7; size: .
DNA: TGTGCCAGCAGTGCCAGGGGCGCTAACTATGGCTACACCTTC; CDR3: CASSARGANYGYTF; D: .; V: TRBV6-1; J: TRBJ1-2; size: once
DNA: TGTGCCAGCAGCGTAGGGTCGGAGGGCACAGATACGCAGTATTTT; CDR3: CASSVGSEGTDTQYF; D: .; V: TRBV9; J: TRBJ2-3; size: few
DNA: TGTGCCAGCAGCTTATATAGGACTAGCGGGAGTATCCCCCCCTACGAGCAGTACTTC; CDR3: CASSLYRTSGSIPPYEQYF; D: TRBD2; V: TRBV7-8; J: TRBJ2-7; size: once
DNA: TGCGCCAGCAGCCTGGGACTAGCGGGATCTGAGCAGTTCTTC; CDR3: CASSLGLAGSEQFF; D: TRBD2; V: TRBV4-3; J: TRBJ2-1; size: .
DNA: TGTGCCAGCAGCCCTACTAGCGGGAGTTGGTACGAGCAGTACTTC; CDR3: CASSPTSGSWYEQYF; D: TRBD2; V: TRBV6-5; J: TRBJ2-7; size: .
DNA: TGTGCCAGCGGGACAGGGGGCGCGGGGACCCAGTACTTC; CDR3: CASGTGGAGTQYF; D: TRBD1; V: TRBV28; J: TRBJ2-5; size: .
DNA: TGTGCCAGCAGTTTGGCTCTTAACAATGAGCAGTTCTTC; CDR3: CASSLALNNEQFF; D: .; V: TRBV27; J: TRBJ2-1; size: .
DNA: TGCGCCAGCAGCCTCGGTAGCGGGGCTAGCACAGATACGCAGTATTTT; CDR3: CASSLGSGASTDTQYF; D: TRBD2; V: TRBV4-3; J: TRBJ2-3; size: .
DNA: TGTGCCAGCTCACCACGTCTAGCGGCCTACAATGAGCAGTTCTTC; CDR3: CASSPRLAAYNEQFF; D: TRBD2; V: TRBV18; J: TRBJ2-1; size: .
DNA: TGTGCCAGCAGCTTAAATTCGGGGGTTGAAGGCTACACCTTC; CDR3: CASSLNSGVEGYTF; D: .; V: TRBV7-2; J: TRBJ1-2; size: .
DNA: TGTGCCAGCTCACCACCGAGCGGGAGTTCCTACGAGCAGTACTTC; CDR3: CASSPPSGSSYEQYF; D: TRBD2; V: TRBV18; J: TRBJ2-7; size: .
DNA: TGTGCCAGCAGCCACGGACAGGGGGCTAACTATGGCTACACCTTC; CDR3: CASSHGQGANYGYTF; D: TRBD1; V: TRBV7-8; J: TRBJ1-2; size: .
DNA: TGTGCCAGCAGTTTGAAACGGGATACGCAGTATTTT; CDR3: CASSLKRDTQYF; D: .; V: TRBV28; J: TRBJ2-3; size: .
DNA: TGTGCCAGCAGCTTGGGGGACAGGGAAGCCTATGGCTACACCTTC; CDR3: CASSLGDREAYGYTF; D: TRBD1; V: TRBV5-4; J: TRBJ1-2; size: few
DNA: TGTGCCAGCAGGGGATCGGGGACAGGGTCAAACATTCAGTACTTC; CDR3: CASRGSGTGSNIQYF; D: TRBD1; V: TRBV6-5; J: TRBJ2-4; size: .
DNA: TGTGCCAGCAGTCCGCCGTACTACCCCCACGAGCAGTACTTC; CDR3: CASSPPYYPHEQYF; D: .; V: TRBV6-5; J: TRBJ2-7; size: .
DNA: TGTGCCAGCTCATCCCGAAACCGACAGGGGGCGTCTAACTATGGCTACACCTTC; CDR3: CASSSRNRQGASNYGYTF; D: TRBD1; V: TRBV18; J: TRBJ1-2; size: .
DNA: TGCGCCAGCAGCTTGATCCCAGGGCCCAATGAGCAGTTCTTC; CDR3: CASSLIPGPNEQFF; D: .; V: TRBV5-1; J: TRBJ2-1; size: .
DNA: TGCGCCAGCAGCTTAGTCCGGCGGGGGGCCAACGTCCTGACTTTC; CDR3: CASSLVRRGANVLTF; D: .; V: TRBV13; J: TRBJ2-6; size: .
DNA: TGTGCCAGCAGCTTGGGCAGGGGTTGGTCACCCCTCCACTTT; CDR3: CASSLGRGWSPLHF; D: .; V: TRBV5-8; J: TRBJ1-6; size: .
DNA: TGTGCCAGCAGCCAAGATGATTGGGGACAGGGGACCCTCTTAGGCAATCAGCCCCAGCATTTT; CDR3: CASSQDDWGQGTLLGNQPQHF; D: TRBD1; V: TRBV4-2; J: TRBJ1-5; size: .
DNA: TGTGCCAGCAGCCAAGTGGCTAGCGGGTGGGAGAATGAGCAGTTCTTC; CDR3: CASSQVASGWENEQFF; D: TRBD2; V: TRBV4-2; J: TRBJ2-1; size: .
DNA: TGTGCCAGCCGACAGGGAACCTCTGGAAACACCATATATTTT; CDR3: CASRQGTSGNTIYF; D: TRBD1; V: TRBV28; J: TRBJ1-3; size: .
DNA: TGTGCCAGCAGAGGGACAGGGGTTACCTACGAGCAGTACTTC; CDR3: CASRGTGVTYEQYF; D: TRBD1; V: TRBV27; J: TRBJ2-7; size: .
DNA: TGTGCCAGCAGTACCCCTCAGGGGGCTATGGTGAGGTACGAGCAGTACTTC; CDR3: CASSTPQGAMVRYEQYF; D: TRBD1; V: TRBV27; J: TRBJ2-7; size: .
DNA: TGTGCCAGCAGGCCCCCCAGGCCGGACTATGGCTACACCTTC; CDR3: CASRPPRPDYGYTF; D: .; V: TRBV28; J: TRBJ1-2; size: .
DNA: TGTGCCAGCAGCCAAGTGTCAGGGATGGGAAATTCACCCCTCCACTTT; CDR3: CASSQVSGMGNSPLHF; D: .; V: TRBV4-2; J: TRBJ1-6; size: .